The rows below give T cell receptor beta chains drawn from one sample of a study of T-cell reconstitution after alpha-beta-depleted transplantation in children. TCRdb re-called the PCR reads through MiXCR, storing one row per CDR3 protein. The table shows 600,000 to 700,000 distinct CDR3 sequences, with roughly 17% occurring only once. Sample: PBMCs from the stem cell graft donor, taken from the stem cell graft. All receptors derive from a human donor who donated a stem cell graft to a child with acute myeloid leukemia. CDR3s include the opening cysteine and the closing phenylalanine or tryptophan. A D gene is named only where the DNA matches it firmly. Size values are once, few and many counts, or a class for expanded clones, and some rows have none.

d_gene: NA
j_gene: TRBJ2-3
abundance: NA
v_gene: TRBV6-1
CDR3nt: TGTGCCAGCAGCGGGACCGATAGCACAGATACGCAGTATTTT
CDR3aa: CASSGTDSTDTQYF

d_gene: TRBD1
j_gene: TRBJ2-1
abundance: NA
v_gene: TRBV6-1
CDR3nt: TGTGCCAGCAGTGGGCCGACAGGGGGCAATGAGCAGTTCTTC
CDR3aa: CASSGPTGGNEQFF

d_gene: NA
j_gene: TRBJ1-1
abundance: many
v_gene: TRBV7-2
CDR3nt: TGTGCCAGCAGCTTAGTTTCGGCGAACACTGAAGCTTTCTTT
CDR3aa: CASSLVSANTEAFF

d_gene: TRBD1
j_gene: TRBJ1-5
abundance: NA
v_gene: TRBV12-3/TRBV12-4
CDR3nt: TGTGCCAGCAGTGGGGACAGGGGGCCCCTTTCTCAGCCCCAGCATTTT
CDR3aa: CASSGDRGPLSQPQHF

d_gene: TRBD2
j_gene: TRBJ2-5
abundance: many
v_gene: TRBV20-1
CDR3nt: TGCAGTGCTAGAGATCCCGGACTAGCGGAAGAGACCCAGTACTTC
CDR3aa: CSARDPGLAEETQYF

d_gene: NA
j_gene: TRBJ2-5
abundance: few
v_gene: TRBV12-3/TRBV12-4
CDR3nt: TGTGCCAGCAGTTTATCAACCAATCAAGAGACCCAGTACTTC
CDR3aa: CASSLSTNQETQYF

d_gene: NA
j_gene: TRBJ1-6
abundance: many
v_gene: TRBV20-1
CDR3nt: TGCAGTGCTAGAGACAGAACCTCTAATTCACCCCTCCACTTT
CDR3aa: CSARDRTSNSPLHF

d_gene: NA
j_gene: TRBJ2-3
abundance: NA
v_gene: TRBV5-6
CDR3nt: TGTGCCAGCAGCTATAGACGGGCCCCAGATACGCAGTATTTT
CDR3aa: CASSYRRAPDTQYF

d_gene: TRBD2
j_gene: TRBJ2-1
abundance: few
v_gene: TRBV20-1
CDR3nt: TGCAGTGTCGGGACTAGCGGGGGGTGGACGAGTGAGCAGTTCTTC
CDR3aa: CSVGTSGGWTSEQFF

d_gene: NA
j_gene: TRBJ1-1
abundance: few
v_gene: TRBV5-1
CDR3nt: TGCGCCAGCAGCCACCCTCAGGGTATCATGAACACTGAAGCTTTCTTT
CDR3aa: CASSHPQGIMNTEAFF

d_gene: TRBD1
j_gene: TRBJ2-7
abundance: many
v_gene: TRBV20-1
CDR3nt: TGCAGTGCCTTGCTCCGGGACAGGGGAGGCTACGAGCAGTACTTC
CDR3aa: CSALLRDRGGYEQYF

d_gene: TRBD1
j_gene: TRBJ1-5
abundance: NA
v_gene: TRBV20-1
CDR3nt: TGCAGTACAGGGGCACCCCAGCATTTT
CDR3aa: CSTGAPQHF

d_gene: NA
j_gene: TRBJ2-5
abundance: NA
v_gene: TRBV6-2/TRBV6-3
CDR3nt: TGTGCCAGCAGTTACCGGGACGGTAGGGAGACCCAGTACTTC
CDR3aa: CASSYRDGRETQYF

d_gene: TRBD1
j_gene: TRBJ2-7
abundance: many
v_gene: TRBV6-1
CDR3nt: TGTGCCAGCAGTGCGTTCTCCGGGACAGGGTTCGACGAGCAGTACTTC
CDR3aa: CASSAFSGTGFDEQYF

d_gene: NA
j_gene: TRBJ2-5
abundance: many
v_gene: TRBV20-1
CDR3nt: TGCAGTGCTAGAGATCCAAGCTTGACAGAGACCCAGTACTTC
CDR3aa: CSARDPSLTETQYF

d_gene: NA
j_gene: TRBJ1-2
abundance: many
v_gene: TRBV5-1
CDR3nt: TGCGCCAGCAGCTCCGGACAAGGGGCTCTCGGCTACACCTTC
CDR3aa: CASSSGQGALGYTF

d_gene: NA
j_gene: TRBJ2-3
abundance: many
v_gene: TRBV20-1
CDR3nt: TGCAGTGCTAGCCCTAGCCATACGCAGTATTTT
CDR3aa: CSASPSHTQYF

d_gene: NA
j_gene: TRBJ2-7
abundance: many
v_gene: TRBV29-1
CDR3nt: TGCAGCGTTGAAAAGGGGTACGAGCAGTACTTC
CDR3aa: CSVEKGYEQYF

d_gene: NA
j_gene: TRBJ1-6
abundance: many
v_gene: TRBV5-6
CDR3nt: TGTGCCAGCAGCTTGGGGGAGTTTGGTTCACCCCTCCACTTT
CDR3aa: CASSLGEFGSPLHF

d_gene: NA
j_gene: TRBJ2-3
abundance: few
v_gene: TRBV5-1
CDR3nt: TGCGCCAGCAGCTTGGAGGGCGGCCAGACTAGCACAGATACGCAGTATTTT
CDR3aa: CASSLEGGQTSTDTQYF

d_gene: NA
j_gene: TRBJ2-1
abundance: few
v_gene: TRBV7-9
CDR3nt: TGTGCCAGCAGCCAGGGGACTCTTTCCAATGAGCAGTTCTTC
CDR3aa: CASSQGTLSNEQFF

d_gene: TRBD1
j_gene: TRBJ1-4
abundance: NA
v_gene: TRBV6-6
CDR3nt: TGTGCCAGCAGCGCCGGACAGGCCGAAAAACTGTTTTTT
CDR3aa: CASSAGQAEKLFF

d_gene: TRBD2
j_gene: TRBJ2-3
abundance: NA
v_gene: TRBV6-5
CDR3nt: TGTGCCAGCAGTTACCGGGCGGGGGGCGGCACAGATACGCAGTATTTT
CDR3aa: CASSYRAGGGTDTQYF

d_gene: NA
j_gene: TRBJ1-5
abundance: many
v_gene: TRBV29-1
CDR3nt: TGCAGCGTCGGAGGGAATGGCAATCAGCCCCAGCATTTT
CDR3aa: CSVGGNGNQPQHF

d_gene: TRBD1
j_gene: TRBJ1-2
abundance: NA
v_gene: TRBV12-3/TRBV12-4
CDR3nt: TGTGCCAGCAGCCGGACAGGACGCTATGGCTACACCTTC
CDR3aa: CASSRTGRYGYTF

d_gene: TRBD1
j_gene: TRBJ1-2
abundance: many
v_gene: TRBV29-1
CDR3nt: TGCAGCTTTGGGACAGAAGGCTATGGCTACACCTTC
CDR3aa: CSFGTEGYGYTF

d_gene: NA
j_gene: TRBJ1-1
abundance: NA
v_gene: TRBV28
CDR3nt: TGTGCCAGCAGTTTCCCCTTGTCGAACACTGAAGCTTTCTTT
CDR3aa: CASSFPLSNTEAFF

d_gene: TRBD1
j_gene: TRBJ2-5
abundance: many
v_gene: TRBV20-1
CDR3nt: TGCAGTGCTTGGGACAGACTGCAAGAGACCCAGTACTTC
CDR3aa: CSAWDRLQETQYF

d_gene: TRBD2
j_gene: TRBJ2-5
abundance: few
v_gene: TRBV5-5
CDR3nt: TGTGCCAGCAGCGACACTAGCGTGGAGACCCAGTACTTC
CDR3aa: CASSDTSVETQYF